This passage covers 10 T cell receptor beta chains from one sample sequenced in a study of response to subunit inactivated influenza vaccine. TCRdb reprocessed the RT-PCR reads via MiXCR and lists one record per CDR3 protein. The sample contains about 530,000 distinct CDR3 sequences, around 11% of which appear only once. The sequences come from PBMCs from blood, collected on the day of vaccination. Receptors were obtained from a man aged 45-60 years who received an inactivated influenza vaccine.

The chain links TRBV6-1 to TRBJ2-7; 8 nucleotides agree with TRBD1. Per the germline V gene, CDR1 is MNHNS and CDR2 is SASEGT. This CDR3 has 14 amino acids. The ends lost 7 bases at V and 6 bases at J; junction bases unmatched: 11. In nucleotides, the CDR3 is TGTGCCAGCACCCCCCGGGGTGACAGGGGCGAGCAGTACTTC. This translates into CASTPRGDRGEQYF.

V and J are TRBV11-3 and TRBJ2-5; 14 nucleotides line up with TRBD2. After removal of 5 bases from V and 5 bases from J, the junction contained 7 bases not matched to a gene. The CDR3 runs to 16 residues. Looked up from germline, CDR1 is SGHNT and CDR2 is YENEEA. The CDR3 is CASSEGLAGELETQYF. CDR3 nucleotides: TGTGCCAGCAGCGAGGGACTAGCGGGAGAATTGGAGACCCAGTACTTC.

This chain joins TRBV27 and TRBJ2-3; TRBD2 matches at 13 bases. Germline CDR1 MNHEY, CDR2 SMNVEV (reference sequence). This CDR3 has 16 amino acids. After removal of 5 bases from V and 4 bases from J, the junction contained 6 bases not matched to a gene. The CDR3 DNA reads as TGTGCCAGCAGTAAGGGACTAGCGGGATTGGCAGATACGCAGTATTTT. Protein: CASSKGLAGLADTQYF.

This clonotype appeared a few times. The chain carries TRBV23-1 and TRBJ2-5; D gene ambiguous. TRBV23-1 is an ORF, and what it does is uncertain. V was trimmed by 2 bases and J by 1 base, leaving 8 bases between them. This CDR3 is 14 amino acids long. This CDR3 reads CASSQRTPQETQYF. The CDR3 nucleotides are TGCGCCAGCAGTCAAAGGACGCCCCAAGAGACCCAGTACTTC.

This clonotype was counted many times. The chain is built from TRBV5-1 and TRBJ2-7; TRBD2 matches 11 bases. The germline gives CDR1 SGHRS, CDR2 YFSETQ. CDR3 length equals 19 residues. Trimming at V came to 0 bases and at J to 5 bases, leaving 16 bases not matched to a gene. CDR3 region: CASSLAGEIAGGPSDEQYF. In DNA, the CDR3 is TGCGCCAGCAGCTTGGCTGGGGAGATAGCGGGGGGGCCTTCGGACGAGCAGTACTTC.

This chain joins TRBV7-9 and TRBJ1-1; 9 positions match TRBD1. Germline V gene lookup returns CDR1 SEHNR and CDR2 FQNEAQ (reference sequence). The CDR3 is 16 residues long. V lost 4 bases to trimming and J lost 5 bases; unmatched junction nucleotides: 11. The CDR3 DNA reads TGTGCCAGCAGCTCTAGGCCCGGGACAGGGAATACTGAAGCTTTCTTT. It translates to CASSSRPGTGNTEAFF.

This chain connects TRBV30 to TRBJ2-2; D gene uncertain. The CDR3 spans 13 residues. Germline CDR1 GTSNPN, CDR2 SVGIG (reference sequence). V dropped 0 bases and J dropped 4 bases, with 6 bases sitting between them. DNA of the CDR3: TGTGCCTGGAGTGTCGGTAGCACCGGGGAGCTGTTTTTT. Translated, it gives CAWSVGSTGELFF.

The chain carries TRBV6-1 and TRBJ2-7, with no clear D. Germline CDR1 MNHNS, CDR2 SASEGT. Trimming shortened V by 8 bases and J by 7 bases, and 18 bases separated the two germline ends. This CDR3 has 13 amino acids. CDR3 in amino acids: CASGYRALEEQYF. The CDR3 DNA follows: TGTGCCAGCGGGTATAGGGCCCTGGAGGAGCAGTACTTC.

Many counts were recorded for this clonotype. The chain is built from TRBV12-3 or TRBV12-4 and TRBJ1-2; 9 bases line up with TRBD1. This CDR3 is built from 15 residues. J gave up 2 bases and V 5 bases, and 6 bases lay outside the gene matches. CDR3 amino acids: CASSPTGQGNYGYTF. CDR3 nucleotides: TGTGCCAGCAGTCCGACAGGACAGGGGAACTATGGCTACACCTTC.

This clonotype was detected ten times or more. The rearrangement joins TRBV7-9 to TRBJ2-1, with 9 bases lining up with TRBD2. Per germline, CDR1 SEHNR and CDR2 FQNEAQ (reference sequence). CDR3 length equals 16 residues. The junction had 5 bases not matched to a gene; V was cut back by 0 bases and J by 5 bases. CDR3 coding DNA: TGTGCCAGCAGCTTAGCAGCGGCGGGGGGGGACAATGAGCAGTTCTTC. Residues: CASSLAAAGGDNEQFF.